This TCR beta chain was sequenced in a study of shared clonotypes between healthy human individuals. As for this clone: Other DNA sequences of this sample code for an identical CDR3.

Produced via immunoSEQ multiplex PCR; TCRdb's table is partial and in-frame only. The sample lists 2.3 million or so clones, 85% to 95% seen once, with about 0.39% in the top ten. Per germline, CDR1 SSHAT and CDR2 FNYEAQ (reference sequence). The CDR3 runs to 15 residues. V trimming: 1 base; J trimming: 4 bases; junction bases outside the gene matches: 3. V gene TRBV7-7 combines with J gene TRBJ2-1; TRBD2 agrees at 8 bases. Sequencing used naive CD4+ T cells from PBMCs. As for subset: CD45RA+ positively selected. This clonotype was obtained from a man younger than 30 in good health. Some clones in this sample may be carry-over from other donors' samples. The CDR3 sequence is CASSLGSGTYNEQFF. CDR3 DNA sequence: TGTGCCAGCAGCTTAGGTAGCGGGACTTACAATGAGCAGTTCTTC.